This T cell receptor beta chain was captured in a study of tumor-infiltrating lymphocytes in primary liver carcinoma. Comment on this clonotype: Its matching antigen is unknown. This may come from a read error, since a much larger clone is one base off.

Germline DNA was extracted alongside blood RNA, which was obtained from unsorted whole blood. Chronic HBV infection was present, with no prior treatment. The input was 400 to 500 ng total RNA; TCR beta cDNA was made from it with a constant-region primer. Sequencing libraries for TCR beta derived from three nested multiplex PCR rounds that used slightly modified ARM-PCR. Rounds one and two of PCR, each of roughly 10 cycles, were primed with TRBV1-TRBV30 forward primers and a C-beta reverse primer. TCRdb re-derived calls from the multiplex PCR reads in MiXCR, one entry per CDR3 protein. The sample shows hundreds of thousands of distinct CDR3 sequences, 50% to 60% of them seen only once. In germline, CDR1 is SQVTM, CDR2 ANQGSEA. The CDR3 has 12 residues. Study-wide findings and caveats: The samples were not sorted (they were bulk), so CD4+ and CD8+ repertoires were not compared.

The chain links TRBV29-1 to TRBJ1-4, with D hard to call. The sample taken for sequencing was peripheral blood. This receptor was taken from a woman aged 25 to 39 with primary liver carcinoma and hepatitis B virus infection. In nucleotides, the CDR3 is TGCGGCGCCACGTTTACCGAAGCAAAACTGTTTTTT. It specifies CGATFTEAKLFF.